The next 29 T cell receptor beta chains were all read from a single sample in a study of cytomegalovirus exposure and HLA in healthy donors. PCR employed 60 Vbeta and 13 Jbeta primers. Sequenced by immunoSEQ multiplex PCR; TCRdb stores in-frame clones only, minus some. The sample carries around 210,000 clones, more than 75% recorded once. The sequencing sample was made of PBMCs. The receptor source for this set is a girl aged 2-15 years in good health and CMV-seronegative.

This clone was seen once. The CDR3 coding sequence is TGTGCCAGTAGTATGGTTGGCAGTCCCTACGAGCAGTACTTC. Amino acids: CASSMVGSPYEQYF. This chain joins TRBV19 and TRBJ2-7; D gene uncertain. Germline V gene lookup returns CDR1 LNHDA and CDR2 SQIVND (reference sequence). The germline V and J ends were trimmed by 3 bases and 2 bases, with 11 bases remaining between them. CDR3 length: 14 amino acids.

This clone showed up just a few times. V gene TRBV10-1 combines with J gene TRBJ1-4; D is ambiguous. This CDR3 comprises 15 residues. The germline gives CDR1 WNHNN, CDR2 SYGVQD (reference sequence). V was cut by 6 bases and J by 10 bases, with 21 bases left in between. CDR3 region: CASSPDPALAGKLFF. CDR3 bases: TGCGCCAGCAGCCCCGACCCTGCCTTGGCGGGAAAACTGTTTTTT.

A single count supports this clone. The chain is built from TRBV20-1 and TRBJ1-1, with D unclear. This CDR3 contains 11 residues. CDR1 is DFQATT and CDR2 is SNEGSKA in the germline V gene (reference sequence). V was cut by 2 bases and J by 5 bases, with 6 bases left in between. The CDR3 coding sequence is TGCAGTGCTAGATTCGGTACTGAAGCTTTCTTT. Translating gives CSARFGTEAFF.

This chain connects TRBV2 to TRBJ2-2; 11 nucleotides agree with TRBD2. Germline CDR1 reads SNHLY; CDR2 reads FYNNEI. The trim removed 4 bases at V and 6 bases at J, leaving 1 base unmatched. The CDR3 is 14 amino acids. The chain's CDR3 is CASSVGLAAGELFF. Written as DNA, the CDR3 is TGTGCCAGCAGTGTGGGACTAGCGGCCGGGGAGCTGTTTTTT.

The genes are TRBV19 and TRBJ1-5; D is perhaps TRBD1 (6 bases). Germline V CDR1 and CDR2: LNHDA, SQIVND (reference sequence). The CDR3 loop spans 15 amino acids. V was pared by 9 bases and J by 7 bases, with 22 bases between. The CDR3 loop reads CASRRGRQDGQPQHF. In DNA, the CDR3 is TGTGCCAGCCGGCGGGGGAGACAGGACGGCCAGCCCCAGCATTTT.

V and J are TRBV5-1 and TRBJ2-5, with 14 bases fitting TRBD2. The CDR3 extends over 16 amino acids. Per the germline V gene, CDR1 is SGHRS and CDR2 is YFSETQ. Unmatched junction bases numbered 7, after V lost 7 bases and J lost 2 bases. The CDR3 is CASGLRTSGGQETQYF. Here the CDR3 DNA reads TGCGCCAGCGGCCTGCGGACTAGCGGGGGGCAAGAGACCCAGTACTTC.

V gene TRBV5-1 combines with J gene TRBJ1-1, with TRBD1 matching 10 bases. Germline lookup yields CDR1 SGHRS and CDR2 YFSETQ. There are 16 residues in the CDR3. The V segment lost 4 bases and the J segment 1 base; nucleotides outside the gene matches: 7. CDR3 coding DNA: TGCGCCAGCAGCCTCCGACAGGGGGCAGAGAACACTGAAGCTTTCTTT. Encoded protein: CASSLRQGAENTEAFF.

The chain recombines TRBV7-8 with TRBJ2-5; 8 bases line up with TRBD1. The ends lost 5 bases at V and 6 bases at J; junction bases unmatched: 14. The germline V gene encodes CDR1 SGHVS and CDR2 FQNEAQ. The CDR3 sequence is 16 residues long. CDR3 sequence (DNA): TGTGCCAGCAGCCCCTTAACGAGACAGGGGTCGCAGACCCAGTACTTC. It specifies CASSPLTRQGSQTQYF.

This clone occurred once. The rearrangement joins TRBV2 to TRBJ2-7; D call uncertain. Germline-derived CDR1 and CDR2 are SNHLY and FYNNEI. This CDR3 region has 15 residues. The V and J ends lost 4 bases and 3 bases respectively, with 16 bases between them. This CDR3 reads CASSVYRELIYEQYF. Here the CDR3 DNA reads TGTGCCAGCAGTGTGTATCGAGAGCTGATCTACGAGCAGTACTTC.

This clone was recorded once. The chain employs TRBV6-1 and TRBJ2-4; D might be TRBD1 (6 bases). Germline lookup yields CDR1 MNHNS and CDR2 SASEGT. The CDR3 loop spans 14 amino acids. V dropped 0 bases and J dropped 8 bases, with 11 bases sitting between them. CDR3 region: CASSEAVQGDIQYF. CDR3 DNA sequence: TGTGCCAGCAGTGAAGCGGTACAGGGTGACATTCAGTACTTC.

This clone was counted a single time. CDR3 loop: CATSRDMGGVYEQYF. The CDR3, as DNA: TGTGCCACCAGCAGAGATATGGGAGGAGTATACGAGCAGTACTTC. The rearrangement joins TRBV15 to TRBJ2-7; tentatively, D is TRBD2 (6 bases). Trimming removed 0 bases from V and 4 bases from J, with 13 bases in between. The CDR3 loop spans 15 amino acids. Germline V CDR1 and CDR2: LNHNV, YYDKDF (reference sequence).

The rearrangement joins TRBV6-5 to TRBJ1-1; weak D call: TRBD1 (6 bases). Germline assignment: CDR1 MNHEY and CDR2 SVGAGI. This CDR3 contains 14 residues. V lost 2 bases and J lost 0, with 7 bases in between. The CDR3 is CASSYGTMNTEAFF. DNA for the CDR3: TGTGCCAGCAGTTACGGGACAATGAACACTGAAGCTTTCTTT.

This clone appeared a few times. This sequence joins TRBV7-2 and TRBJ2-7; 14 positions match TRBD2. V lost 5 bases, J lost 5 bases, and 11 bases stayed unmatched. The CDR3 extends over 17 amino acids. Germline V gives CDR1 SGHTA, CDR2 FQGNSA. CDR3 in DNA: TGTGCCAGCAGCCCGACGGGACTAGCGGGAGAGAAAGACGAGCAGTACTTC. It yields the protein CASSPTGLAGEKDEQYF.

The V gene is TRBV15, the J gene TRBJ2-5, with TRBD2 as a possible D gene (5 bases). This CDR3 region has 15 residues. Germline V lookup: CDR1 LNHNV, CDR2 YYDKDF (reference sequence). V dropped 6 bases and J dropped 0 bases, with 14 bases sitting between them. The CDR3 reads CATRGVTGHQETQYF. DNA for the CDR3: TGTGCCACCAGGGGAGTCACTGGACACCAAGAGACCCAGTACTTC.

This chain joins TRBV4-2 and TRBJ1-1; 7 bases fit TRBD1. Looked up from germline, CDR1 is LGHNA and CDR2 is YNFKEQ. After removal of 3 bases from V and 1 base from J, the junction contained 8 bases not matched to a gene. The CDR3 has 16 amino acids. The CDR3 region is CASSHGTAPPNTEAFF. The CDR3, as DNA: TGTGCCAGCAGCCACGGGACAGCCCCGCCGAACACTGAAGCTTTCTTT.

V and J are TRBV1 and TRBJ2-2; the table's D call of TRBD2 was not tested on the DNA. TRBV1 is classified as a pseudogene. This CDR3 contains 15 residues. CDR3 DNA: TGCACCAGCAGCCAGCGCAGCGGGGACACCGGGGAGCTGTTTTTT. It is translated as CTSSQRSGDTGELFF.

The chain combines TRBV18 with TRBJ1-5; D unresolved. Germline loops: CDR1 KGHSH, CDR2 LQKENI. Trimming left V 2 bases short and J 1 base short, with 6 bases between. The CDR3 covers 14 residues. For the CDR3, the DNA is TGTGCCAGCTCACCAATGCAGAGCAATCAGCCCCAGCATTTT. Amino acids: CASSPMQSNQPQHF.

V and J are TRBV4-2 and TRBJ1-6; possibly TRBD1 for D (5 bases). Per germline, CDR1 LGHNA and CDR2 YNFKEQ. CDR3 size: 16 residues. The germline V and J ends were trimmed by 4 bases and 5 bases, with 15 bases remaining between them. The CDR3 protein is CASSPRDPGDNSPLHF. DNA for the CDR3: TGTGCCAGCAGCCCACGGGATCCGGGGGATAATTCACCCCTCCACTTT.

The genes are TRBV30 and TRBJ1-1; no definite D call. Deletions cut 0 bases from V and 7 bases from J, with 12 bases between. CDR3 length: 13 residues. The germline gives CDR1 GTSNPN, CDR2 SVGIG (reference sequence). The CDR3 loop reads CAWSVLSFVEAFF. The CDR3 DNA follows: TGTGCCTGGAGTGTACTTTCATTCGTTGAAGCTTTCTTT.

The sample holds a few counts of this clone. The genes are TRBV25-1 and TRBJ2-5, with TRBD2 matching 9 bases. The germline V gene encodes CDR1 MGHDK and CDR2 SYGVNS. The CDR3 loop spans 15 amino acids. Trimming took 2 bases from V and 4 from J; bases not matched to a gene: 5. The CDR3 nucleotides are TGTGCCAGCAGTGAACTAGCGGGATTCGTAGAGACCCAGTACTTC. Its translation is CASSELAGFVETQYF. The full variable domain, its missing parts supplied by reference TRBV25-1 and TRBJ2-5, is EADIYQTPRYLVIGTGKKITLECSQTMGHDKMYWYQQDPGMELHLIHYSYGVNSTEKGDLSSESTVSRIRTEHFPLTLESARPSHTSQYLCASSELAGFVETQYFGPGTRLLVL.

Concerning this clone itself: As the CDR3 is not closed by the conserved phenylalanine or tryptophan, this likely results from a read error. CDR3 nucleotides: TGCGCCAGCACCTCCCCTCACAGGGAAGGCTACACCCTC. The encoded protein is CASTSPHREGYTL. This sequence joins TRBV5-1 and TRBJ1-2, with a weak D call TRBD1 (6 bases). V shed 6 bases and J shed 8 bases, with 17 bases lying between them. From germline, CDR1 is SGHRS and CDR2 YFSETQ. The CDR3 has 13 residues.

This clone was seen once. The identical CDR3 is also encoded by other nucleotide sequences in the sample. The genes are TRBV5-6 and TRBJ1-5, with TRBD1 matching over 7 bases. V lost 4 bases, J lost 4 bases, and 2 bases stayed unmatched. Germline values: CDR1 SGHDT, CDR2 YYEEEE. CDR3 length: 13 residues. CDR3 DNA sequence: TGTGCCAGCAGCCCAGGGGGTAATCAGCCCCAGCATTTT. It encodes CASSPGGNQPQHF. The full variable domain, its missing parts supplied by reference TRBV5-6 and TRBJ1-5, is DAGVTQSPTHLIKTRGQQVTLRCSPKSGHDTVSWYQQALGQGPQFIFQYYEEEERQRGNFPDRFSGHQFPNYSSELNVNALLLGDSALYLCASSPGGNQPQHFGDGTRLSIL.

This clone was counted a few times. This chain joins TRBV14 and TRBJ1-1; D not resolved. V was shortened by 2 bases and J by 1 base, with 8 bases between the two germline ends. The CDR3 runs 14 residues. Germline CDR1 and CDR2: SGHDN and FVKESK. The CDR3 region has the DNA TGTGCCAGCAGCCAACAAGGGAGGAACACTGAAGCTTTCTTT. Its translation is CASSQQGRNTEAFF.

V and J are TRBV27 and TRBJ2-3; TRBD2 matches at 9 bases. V gave up 5 bases and J gave up 2 bases; unmatched junction bases: 14. The CDR3 has 18 amino acids. CDR1 is MNHEY and CDR2 is SMNVEV in the germline V gene (reference sequence). CDR3: CASSHTPIAGELTDTQYF. DNA of the CDR3: TGTGCCAGCAGTCATACCCCCATAGCGGGAGAGCTCACAGATACGCAGTATTTT.

Worth noting for this clone: One end of the junction varies from germline; a read error may be responsible. Here the CDR3 reads CASSFRDRGNERFF. The DNA of the CDR3 is TGTGCCAGCAGCTTCCGGGACAGGGGGAATGAGCGGTTCTTC. The rearrangement uses TRBV2 and TRBJ2-1, with TRBD1 identical over 11 bases. The CDR3 contains 14 residues. Germline lookup yields CDR1 SNHLY and CDR2 FYNNEI.

Only one count was recorded for this clone. The chain links TRBV7-9 to TRBJ1-1; weak D call: TRBD1 (6 bases). CDR1 and CDR2 (germline): SEHNR, FQNEAQ (reference sequence). The CDR3 covers 13 residues. V was pared by 7 bases and J by 6 bases, with 15 bases between. In DNA form, the CDR3 reads TGTGCCAGCACACTCCAACAGGGATCTGAAGCTTTCTTT. Its protein product is CASTLQQGSEAFF. Looking up the rest from reference TRBV7-9 and TRBJ1-1 gives the full variable domain: DTGVSQNPRHKITKRGQNVTFRCDPISEHNRLYWYRQTLGQGPEFLTYFQNEAQLEKSRLLSDRFSAERPKGSFSTLEIQRTEQGDSAMYLCASTLQQGSEAFFGQGTRLTVV.

The chain recombines TRBV5-1 with TRBJ2-3; a possible D gene is TRBD2 (7 bases). The germline V and J ends were trimmed by 2 bases and 4 bases, with 14 bases remaining between them. Germline lookup yields CDR1 SGHRS and CDR2 YFSETQ. This CDR3 spans 15 amino acids. The CDR3 spells CASSLGGANPDTQYF. For the CDR3, the DNA is TGCGCCAGCAGCTTAGGGGGGGCGAATCCAGATACGCAGTATTTT.

The V gene is TRBV7-3, the J gene TRBJ2-3; TRBD2 might be the D (7 bases). Germline V gene sequence: CDR1 SGHTA, CDR2 FQGTGA. Trimming shortened V by 5 bases and J by 2 bases, and 14 bases separated the two germline ends. This CDR3 spans 15 amino acids. CDR3: CASSRRGGATDTQYF. Here the CDR3 DNA reads TGTGCCAGCAGCCGCAGAGGGGGGGCCACAGATACGCAGTATTTT.

The rearrangement uses TRBV18 and TRBJ2-5, with a possible D match to TRBD2 (6 bases). V shed 4 bases and J shed 4 bases, with 13 bases lying between them. The CDR3 contains 14 residues. Germline CDR1 reads KGHSH; CDR2 reads LQKENI. CDR3 sequence (DNA): TGTGCCAGCTCACTTACCGGGAGAACAGAGACCCAGTACTTC. Its translation is CASSLTGRTETQYF.